The text below deals with one T cell receptor (beta chain). The specificity of this receptor is unknown. No base-level quality is on record; no much larger clone is a single base apart. Each collaborating institution followed its own protocols to collect whole blood in K2EDTA tubes. For TCRbeta analysis, collaborators shipped samples as frozen whole blood, isolated PBMCs, or DNA extracted from either of those sample types. The data are from a study of blood T cell repertoires in COVID-19 (TCRdb year 2020). Describing the broader study: The collaborator samples originated in the United States, Italy and Spain and spanned the acute and convalescent phases of COVID-19. The material from the prospective study consisted of cDNA or gDNA derived from T cells, B-cell-depleted T cells, or PBMCs. Deeply sampled blood TCRbeta repertoires from subjects exposed to, actively infected with, or recovered from COVID-19 were included in the dataset. The repertoires were made available in a free public database intended to serve as a resource for research on the immune response to SARS-CoV-2. The samples were drawn from two sources: the first 160 participants of the ongoing ImmuneRACE study, and 1,200 or so subjects contributed by 6 global collaborators. Sample metadata almost always included a de-identified subject ID, COVID-19 status, age in years and sex. Where HLA class I and class II types were available, the types were taken from metadata supplied by the sample provider, not from assay-based typing.

General conclusions and limits of the study: The quantity of clinical and demographic metadata differed by source and by participant and was supplied without curation.

V and J are truncated by 5 bases and 3 bases respectively, leaving an intervening sequence of 8 bases. The CDR3, cysteine through phenylalanine, is 12 amino acids long. The read is trimmed to its CDR3 DNA, 36 bases read in frame from base 1. The immunoSEQ Assay, a bias-controlled multiplex PCR, was used to amplify TCRbeta CDR3 regions from genomic DNA. The study's own analysis went as follows. Within the assay, amplification of reference gene primers was used to estimate how many nucleated cells each sample contained. Sequence reads were collapsed and filtered to measure the absolute abundance of every unique TCRbeta CDR3 rearrangement. For each sample, productive Simpson clonality was calculated as the square root of Simpson's diversity index over productive rearrangements. Entries here come from immuneACCESS through TCRdb and include only in-frame sequences with V and J called. Some clones fail to appear in such tables; in the studies checked, an unresolved V gene covers under half of the shortfall, and the cause of the remainder is unknown. V and J calls and clone size are given by that table; D and trimming were obtained from the DNA. Counted in this sample were 150,000 to 200,000 clones; over 80% of them appeared once. Less than 3% of the sample rests with the top ten.

The rearrangement combines TRBV12-3 or TRBV12-4 with TRBJ2-7, with a weak D call of TRBD1 (5 bases match). The sequenced material came from peripheral blood. The sequence was obtained from a woman aged 55-70 years with acute or convalescent COVID-19. The bases read TGTGCCAGCAGTCTGACAGACTACGAGCAGTACTTC. It translates to CASSLTDYEQYF.